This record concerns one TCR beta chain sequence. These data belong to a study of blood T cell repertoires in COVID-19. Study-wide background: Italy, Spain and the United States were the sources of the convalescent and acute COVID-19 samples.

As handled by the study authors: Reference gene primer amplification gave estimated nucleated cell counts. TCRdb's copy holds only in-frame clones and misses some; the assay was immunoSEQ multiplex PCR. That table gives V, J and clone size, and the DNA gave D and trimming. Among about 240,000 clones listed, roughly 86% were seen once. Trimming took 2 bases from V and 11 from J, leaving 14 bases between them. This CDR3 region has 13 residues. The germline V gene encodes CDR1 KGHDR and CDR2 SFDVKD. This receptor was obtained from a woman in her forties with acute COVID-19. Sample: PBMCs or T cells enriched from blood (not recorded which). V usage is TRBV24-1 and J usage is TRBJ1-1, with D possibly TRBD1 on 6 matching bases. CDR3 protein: CATSDYTGIGAFF. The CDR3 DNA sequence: TGTGCCACCAGTGATTACACAGGGATAGGGGCTTTCTTT.